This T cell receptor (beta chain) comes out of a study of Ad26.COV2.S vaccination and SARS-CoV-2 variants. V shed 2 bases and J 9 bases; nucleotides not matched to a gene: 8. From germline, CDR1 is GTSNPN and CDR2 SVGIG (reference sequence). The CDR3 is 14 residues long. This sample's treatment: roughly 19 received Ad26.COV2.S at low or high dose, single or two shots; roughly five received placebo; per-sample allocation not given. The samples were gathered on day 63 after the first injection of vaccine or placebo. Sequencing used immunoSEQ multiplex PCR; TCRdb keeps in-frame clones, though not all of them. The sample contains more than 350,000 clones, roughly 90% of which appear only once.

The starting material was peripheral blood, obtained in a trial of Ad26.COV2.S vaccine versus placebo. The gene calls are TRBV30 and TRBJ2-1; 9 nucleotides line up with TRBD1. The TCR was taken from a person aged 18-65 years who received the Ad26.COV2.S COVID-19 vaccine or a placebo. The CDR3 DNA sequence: TGTGCCTGGAGTAGGTGGACAGGGGTAGGTGAGCAGTTCTTC. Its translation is CAWSRWTGVGEQFF.